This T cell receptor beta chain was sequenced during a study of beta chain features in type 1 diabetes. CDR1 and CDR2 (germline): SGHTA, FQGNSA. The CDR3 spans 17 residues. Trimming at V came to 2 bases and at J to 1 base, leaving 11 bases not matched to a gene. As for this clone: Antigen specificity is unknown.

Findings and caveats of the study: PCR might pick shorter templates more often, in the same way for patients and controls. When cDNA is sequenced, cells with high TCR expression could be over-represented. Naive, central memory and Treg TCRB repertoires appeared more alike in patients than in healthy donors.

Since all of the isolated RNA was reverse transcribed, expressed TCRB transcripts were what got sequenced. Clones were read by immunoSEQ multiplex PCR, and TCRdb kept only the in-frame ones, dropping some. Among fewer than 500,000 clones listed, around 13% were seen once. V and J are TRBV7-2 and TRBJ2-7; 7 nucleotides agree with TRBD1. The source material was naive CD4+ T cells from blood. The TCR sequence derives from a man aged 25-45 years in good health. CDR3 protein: CASSLRKQGFTSYEQYF. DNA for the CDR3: TGTGCCAGCAGCTTACGCAAACAGGGGTTTACGTCCTACGAGCAGTACTTC.